This T cell receptor beta chain was profiled in a study of blood T cell repertoires in COVID-19. Here immunoSEQ multiplex PCR was the method, and the copy in TCRdb shows in-frame clones only, minus some. The sample shows 150,000 to 200,000 clones, about 86% of them seen only once. V lost 4 bases, J lost 3 bases, and 17 bases lay in between. Germline CDR1 is SGHKS and CDR2 is YYEKEE (reference sequence). This CDR3 is 15 amino acids long. V and J are TRBV5-5 and TRBJ2-7; tentatively, D is TRBD1 (6 bases). The sequenced sample was peripheral blood. The sequence derives from a young woman who had recovered from COVID-19. Written as DNA, the CDR3 is TGTGCCAGCAGCCTAACAGGGAACTCCTACTACGAGCAGTACTTC. Translated, it gives CASSLTGNSYYEQYF. Full variable domain (remainder filled in from reference TRBV5-5 and TRBJ2-7): DAGVTQSPTHLIKTRGQQVTLRCSPISGHKSVSWYQQVLGQGPQFIFQYYEKEERGRGNFPDRFSARQFPNYSSELNVNALLLGDSALYLCASSLTGNSYYEQYFGPGTRLTVT.